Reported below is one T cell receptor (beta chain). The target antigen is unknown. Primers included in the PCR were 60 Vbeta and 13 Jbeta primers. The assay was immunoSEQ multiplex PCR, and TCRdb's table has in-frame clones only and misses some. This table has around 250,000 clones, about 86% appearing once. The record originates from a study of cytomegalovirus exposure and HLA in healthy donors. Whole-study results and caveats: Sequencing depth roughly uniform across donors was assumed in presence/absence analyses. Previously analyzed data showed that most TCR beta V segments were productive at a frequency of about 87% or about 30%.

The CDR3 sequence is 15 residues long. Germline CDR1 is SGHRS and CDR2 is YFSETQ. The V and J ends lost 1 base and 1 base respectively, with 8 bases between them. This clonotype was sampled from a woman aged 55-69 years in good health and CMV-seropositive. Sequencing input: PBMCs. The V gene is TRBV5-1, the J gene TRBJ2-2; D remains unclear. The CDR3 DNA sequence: TGCGCCAGCAGCTTGCAGGTGGTGAACACCGGGGAGCTGTTTTTT. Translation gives CASSLQVVNTGELFF.